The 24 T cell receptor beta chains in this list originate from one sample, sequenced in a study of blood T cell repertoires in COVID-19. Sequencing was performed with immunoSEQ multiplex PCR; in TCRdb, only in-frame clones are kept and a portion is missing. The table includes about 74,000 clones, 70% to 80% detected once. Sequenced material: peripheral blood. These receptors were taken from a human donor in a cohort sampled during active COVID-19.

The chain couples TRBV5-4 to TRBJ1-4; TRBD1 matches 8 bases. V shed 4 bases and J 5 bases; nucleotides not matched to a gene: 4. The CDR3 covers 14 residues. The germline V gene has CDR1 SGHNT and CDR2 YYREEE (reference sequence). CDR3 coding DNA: TGTGCCAGCAGCCCAGGGGGCAGGAATGAAAAACTGTTTTTT. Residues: CASSPGGRNEKLFF.

The DNA for the CDR3 is TGCGCCAGCACCTCCAGACAGGGGGTATTTTGTAATCAGCCCCAGCATTTT. This encodes CASTSRQGVFCNQPQHF. This chain links TRBV5-1 with TRBJ1-5, with 9 bases aligning to TRBD1. Germline trimming cut 6 bases from V and 4 bases from J; bases unmatched to any gene: 14. The V gene's germline CDR1 is SGHRS and CDR2 YFSETQ. The CDR3 is 17 amino acids.

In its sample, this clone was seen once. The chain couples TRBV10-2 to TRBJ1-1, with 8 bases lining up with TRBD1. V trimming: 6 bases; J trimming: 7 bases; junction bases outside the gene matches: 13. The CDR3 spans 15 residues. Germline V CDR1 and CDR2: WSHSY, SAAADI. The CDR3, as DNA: TGCGCCAGCAGGAGTGGGCAGGGGGCGTTTAGTGAAGCTTTCTTT. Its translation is CASRSGQGAFSEAFF.

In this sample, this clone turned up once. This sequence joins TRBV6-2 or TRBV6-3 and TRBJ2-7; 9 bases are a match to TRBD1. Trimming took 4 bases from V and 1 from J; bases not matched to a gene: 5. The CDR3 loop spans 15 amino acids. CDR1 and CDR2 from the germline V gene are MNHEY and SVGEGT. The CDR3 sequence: CASSWGGQGSYEQYF. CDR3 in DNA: TGTGCCAGCAGTTGGGGCGGACAGGGGTCCTACGAGCAGTACTTC.

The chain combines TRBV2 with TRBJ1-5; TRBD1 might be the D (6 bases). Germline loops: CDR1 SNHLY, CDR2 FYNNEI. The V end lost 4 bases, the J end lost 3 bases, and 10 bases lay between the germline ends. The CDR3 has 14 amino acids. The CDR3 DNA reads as TGTGCCAGCAGTGTACAGGGCCCCAATCAGCCCCAGCATTTT. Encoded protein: CASSVQGPNQPQHF.

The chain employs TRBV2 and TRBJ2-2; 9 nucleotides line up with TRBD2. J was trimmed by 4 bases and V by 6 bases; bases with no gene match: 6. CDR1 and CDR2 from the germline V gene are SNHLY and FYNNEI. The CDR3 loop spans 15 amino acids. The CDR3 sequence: CASRWLAGSTGELFF. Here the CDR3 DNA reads TGTGCCAGCAGGTGGCTAGCGGGAAGCACCGGGGAGCTGTTTTTT.

In nucleotides, the CDR3 is TGTGCCAGCAGCCCCCTGACAGGGGGCGCTGGGAATTCACCCCTCCACTTT. Protein product: CASSPLTGGAGNSPLHF. This sequence joins TRBV13 and TRBJ1-6; 10 nucleotides match TRBD1. This CDR3 spans 17 amino acids. Germline V gives CDR1 PRHDT, CDR2 FYEKMQ (reference sequence). Trimming removed 5 bases from V and 7 bases from J; junction bases left unmatched: 11.

Written as DNA, the CDR3 is TGCAGCGTCCACACATGGGACAGGGGATACACTGAAGCTTTCTTT. It specifies CSVHTWDRGYTEAFF. V gene TRBV29-1 combines with J gene TRBJ1-1; TRBD1 matches at 10 bases. The germline CDR1 and CDR2 sequences are SQVTM and ANQGSEA. Germline trimming cut 6 bases from V and 3 bases from J; bases unmatched to any gene: 10. This CDR3 has 15 amino acids.

This CDR3 is CASSLASLLLATKQYF. As DNA, the CDR3 is TGTGCCAGCAGCTTAGCTTCCCTCCTCTTAGCGACAAAGCAGTATTTT. The rearrangement uses TRBV7-8 and TRBJ2-3; a weak D match, TRBD2 (5 bases). Per germline, CDR1 SGHVS and CDR2 FQNEAQ. The CDR3 runs to 16 residues. The V end was cut by 0 bases, the J end by 11 bases, with 21 bases between.

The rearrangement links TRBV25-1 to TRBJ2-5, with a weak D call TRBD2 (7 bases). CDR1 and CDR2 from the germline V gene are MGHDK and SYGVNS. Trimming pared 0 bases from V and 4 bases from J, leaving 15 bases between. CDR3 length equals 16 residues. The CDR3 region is CASSEYRGGAGETQYF. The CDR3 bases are TGTGCCAGCAGTGAATATAGGGGGGGAGCAGGAGAGACCCAGTACTTC.

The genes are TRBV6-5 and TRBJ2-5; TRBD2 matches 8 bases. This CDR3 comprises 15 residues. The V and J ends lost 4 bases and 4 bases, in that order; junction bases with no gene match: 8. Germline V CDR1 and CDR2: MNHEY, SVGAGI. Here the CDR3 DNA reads TGTGCCAGCAGTTCGGGACTAGATTACGCAGAGACCCAGTACTTC. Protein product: CASSSGLDYAETQYF.

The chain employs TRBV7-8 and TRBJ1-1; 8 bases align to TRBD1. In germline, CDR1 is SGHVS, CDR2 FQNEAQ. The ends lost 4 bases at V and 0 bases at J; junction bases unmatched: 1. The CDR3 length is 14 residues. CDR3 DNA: TGTGCCAGCAGCTACAGGGGGATGAACACTGAAGCTTTCTTT. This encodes CASSYRGMNTEAFF.

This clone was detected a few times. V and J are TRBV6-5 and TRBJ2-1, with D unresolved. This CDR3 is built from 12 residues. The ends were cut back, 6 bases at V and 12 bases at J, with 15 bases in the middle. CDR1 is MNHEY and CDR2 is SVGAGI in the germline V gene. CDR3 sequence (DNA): TGTGCCAGCAGCTTGACTGGAATCCCGCAGTTCTTC. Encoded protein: CASSLTGIPQFF.

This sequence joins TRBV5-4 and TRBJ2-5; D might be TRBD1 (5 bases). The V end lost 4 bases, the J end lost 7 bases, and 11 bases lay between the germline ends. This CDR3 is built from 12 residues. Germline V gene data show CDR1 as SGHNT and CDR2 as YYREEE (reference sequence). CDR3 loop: CASSTGPGTQYF. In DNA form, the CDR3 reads TGTGCCAGCAGCACAGGACCCGGGACCCAGTACTTC.

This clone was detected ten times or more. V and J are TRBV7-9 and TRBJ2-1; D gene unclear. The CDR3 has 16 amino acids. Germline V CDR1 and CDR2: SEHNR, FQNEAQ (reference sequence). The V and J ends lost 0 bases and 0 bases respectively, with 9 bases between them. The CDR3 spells CASSLAGSSSYNEQFF. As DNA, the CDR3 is TGTGCCAGCAGCTTAGCGGGTAGCAGCTCCTACAATGAGCAGTTCTTC.

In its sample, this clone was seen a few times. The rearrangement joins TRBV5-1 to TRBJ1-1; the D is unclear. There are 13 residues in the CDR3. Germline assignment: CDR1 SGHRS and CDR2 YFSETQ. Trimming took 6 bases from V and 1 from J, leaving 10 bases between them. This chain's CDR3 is CASNVERNTEAFF. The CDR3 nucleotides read TGCGCCAGCAACGTAGAAAGGAACACTGAAGCTTTCTTT.

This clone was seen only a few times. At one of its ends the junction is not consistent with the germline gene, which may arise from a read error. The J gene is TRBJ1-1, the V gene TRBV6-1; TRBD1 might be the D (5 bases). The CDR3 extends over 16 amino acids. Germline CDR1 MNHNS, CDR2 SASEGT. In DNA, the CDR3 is TGTGCCAGCAGGGAAGCGGCAGGGCTTTGGTACACTGAAGCTTTCTTT. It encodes CASREAAGLWYTEAFF.

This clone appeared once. For the CDR3, the DNA is TGTGCCAGCAGCTTGAGAGGCATTTCCTACGAGCAGTACTTC. Protein sequence: CASSLRGISYEQYF. The chain is built from TRBV5-8 and TRBJ2-7; D call uncertain. From germline, CDR1 is SGHTS and CDR2 YDEGEE. This CDR3 is 14 amino acids long. With 1 base removed from V and 1 base from J, the gap between germline ends came to 9 bases.

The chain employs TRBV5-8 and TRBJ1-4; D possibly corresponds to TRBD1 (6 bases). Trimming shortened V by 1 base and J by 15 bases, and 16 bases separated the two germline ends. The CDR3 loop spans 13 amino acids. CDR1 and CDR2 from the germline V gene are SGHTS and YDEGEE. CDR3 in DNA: TGTGCCAGCAGCTTGTCAGGGGCTGGGAGAGTGTTTTTT. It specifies CASSLSGAGRVFF.

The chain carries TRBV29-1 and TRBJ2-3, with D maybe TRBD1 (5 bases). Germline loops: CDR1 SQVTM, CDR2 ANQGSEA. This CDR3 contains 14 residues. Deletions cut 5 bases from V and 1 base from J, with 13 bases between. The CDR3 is CSVTGAGGTDTQYF. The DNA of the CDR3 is TGCAGCGTTACTGGGGCTGGGGGCACAGATACGCAGTATTTT.

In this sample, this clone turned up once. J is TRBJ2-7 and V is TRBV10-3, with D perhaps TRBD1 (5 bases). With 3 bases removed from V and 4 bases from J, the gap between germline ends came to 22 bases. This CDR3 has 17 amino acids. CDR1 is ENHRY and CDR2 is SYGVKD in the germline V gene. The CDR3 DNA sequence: TGTGCCATCAGTGATATAAATGCTAGGGGTGGTATTTACGAGCAGTACTTC. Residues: CAISDINARGGIYEQYF.

CDR3 DNA sequence: TGTGCCAGCAGCCAGGGGGACAATATTATTTCTGGGGCCAACGTCCTGACTTTC. Protein: CASSQGDNIISGANVLTF. The V and J genes are TRBV4-2 and TRBJ2-6, with a tentative D call TRBD1 (6 bases). The V gene lost 3 bases and the J gene lost 1 base, with 16 bases spanning the gap. The V gene's germline CDR1 is LGHNA and CDR2 YNFKEQ. The CDR3 is 18 amino acids.

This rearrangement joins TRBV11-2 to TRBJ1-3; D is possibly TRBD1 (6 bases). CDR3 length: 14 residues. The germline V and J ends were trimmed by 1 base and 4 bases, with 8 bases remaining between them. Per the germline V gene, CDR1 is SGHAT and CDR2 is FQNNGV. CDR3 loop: CASSLAQGGNTIYF. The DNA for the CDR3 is TGTGCCAGCAGCTTAGCACAGGGAGGAAACACCATATATTTT.

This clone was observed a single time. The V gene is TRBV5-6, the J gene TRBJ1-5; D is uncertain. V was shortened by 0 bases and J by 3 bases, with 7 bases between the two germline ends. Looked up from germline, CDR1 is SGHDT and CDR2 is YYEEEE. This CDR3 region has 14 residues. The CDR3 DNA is TGTGCCAGCAGCTTGGCAGGCCCCAATCAGCCCCAGCATTTT. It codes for CASSLAGPNQPQHF.